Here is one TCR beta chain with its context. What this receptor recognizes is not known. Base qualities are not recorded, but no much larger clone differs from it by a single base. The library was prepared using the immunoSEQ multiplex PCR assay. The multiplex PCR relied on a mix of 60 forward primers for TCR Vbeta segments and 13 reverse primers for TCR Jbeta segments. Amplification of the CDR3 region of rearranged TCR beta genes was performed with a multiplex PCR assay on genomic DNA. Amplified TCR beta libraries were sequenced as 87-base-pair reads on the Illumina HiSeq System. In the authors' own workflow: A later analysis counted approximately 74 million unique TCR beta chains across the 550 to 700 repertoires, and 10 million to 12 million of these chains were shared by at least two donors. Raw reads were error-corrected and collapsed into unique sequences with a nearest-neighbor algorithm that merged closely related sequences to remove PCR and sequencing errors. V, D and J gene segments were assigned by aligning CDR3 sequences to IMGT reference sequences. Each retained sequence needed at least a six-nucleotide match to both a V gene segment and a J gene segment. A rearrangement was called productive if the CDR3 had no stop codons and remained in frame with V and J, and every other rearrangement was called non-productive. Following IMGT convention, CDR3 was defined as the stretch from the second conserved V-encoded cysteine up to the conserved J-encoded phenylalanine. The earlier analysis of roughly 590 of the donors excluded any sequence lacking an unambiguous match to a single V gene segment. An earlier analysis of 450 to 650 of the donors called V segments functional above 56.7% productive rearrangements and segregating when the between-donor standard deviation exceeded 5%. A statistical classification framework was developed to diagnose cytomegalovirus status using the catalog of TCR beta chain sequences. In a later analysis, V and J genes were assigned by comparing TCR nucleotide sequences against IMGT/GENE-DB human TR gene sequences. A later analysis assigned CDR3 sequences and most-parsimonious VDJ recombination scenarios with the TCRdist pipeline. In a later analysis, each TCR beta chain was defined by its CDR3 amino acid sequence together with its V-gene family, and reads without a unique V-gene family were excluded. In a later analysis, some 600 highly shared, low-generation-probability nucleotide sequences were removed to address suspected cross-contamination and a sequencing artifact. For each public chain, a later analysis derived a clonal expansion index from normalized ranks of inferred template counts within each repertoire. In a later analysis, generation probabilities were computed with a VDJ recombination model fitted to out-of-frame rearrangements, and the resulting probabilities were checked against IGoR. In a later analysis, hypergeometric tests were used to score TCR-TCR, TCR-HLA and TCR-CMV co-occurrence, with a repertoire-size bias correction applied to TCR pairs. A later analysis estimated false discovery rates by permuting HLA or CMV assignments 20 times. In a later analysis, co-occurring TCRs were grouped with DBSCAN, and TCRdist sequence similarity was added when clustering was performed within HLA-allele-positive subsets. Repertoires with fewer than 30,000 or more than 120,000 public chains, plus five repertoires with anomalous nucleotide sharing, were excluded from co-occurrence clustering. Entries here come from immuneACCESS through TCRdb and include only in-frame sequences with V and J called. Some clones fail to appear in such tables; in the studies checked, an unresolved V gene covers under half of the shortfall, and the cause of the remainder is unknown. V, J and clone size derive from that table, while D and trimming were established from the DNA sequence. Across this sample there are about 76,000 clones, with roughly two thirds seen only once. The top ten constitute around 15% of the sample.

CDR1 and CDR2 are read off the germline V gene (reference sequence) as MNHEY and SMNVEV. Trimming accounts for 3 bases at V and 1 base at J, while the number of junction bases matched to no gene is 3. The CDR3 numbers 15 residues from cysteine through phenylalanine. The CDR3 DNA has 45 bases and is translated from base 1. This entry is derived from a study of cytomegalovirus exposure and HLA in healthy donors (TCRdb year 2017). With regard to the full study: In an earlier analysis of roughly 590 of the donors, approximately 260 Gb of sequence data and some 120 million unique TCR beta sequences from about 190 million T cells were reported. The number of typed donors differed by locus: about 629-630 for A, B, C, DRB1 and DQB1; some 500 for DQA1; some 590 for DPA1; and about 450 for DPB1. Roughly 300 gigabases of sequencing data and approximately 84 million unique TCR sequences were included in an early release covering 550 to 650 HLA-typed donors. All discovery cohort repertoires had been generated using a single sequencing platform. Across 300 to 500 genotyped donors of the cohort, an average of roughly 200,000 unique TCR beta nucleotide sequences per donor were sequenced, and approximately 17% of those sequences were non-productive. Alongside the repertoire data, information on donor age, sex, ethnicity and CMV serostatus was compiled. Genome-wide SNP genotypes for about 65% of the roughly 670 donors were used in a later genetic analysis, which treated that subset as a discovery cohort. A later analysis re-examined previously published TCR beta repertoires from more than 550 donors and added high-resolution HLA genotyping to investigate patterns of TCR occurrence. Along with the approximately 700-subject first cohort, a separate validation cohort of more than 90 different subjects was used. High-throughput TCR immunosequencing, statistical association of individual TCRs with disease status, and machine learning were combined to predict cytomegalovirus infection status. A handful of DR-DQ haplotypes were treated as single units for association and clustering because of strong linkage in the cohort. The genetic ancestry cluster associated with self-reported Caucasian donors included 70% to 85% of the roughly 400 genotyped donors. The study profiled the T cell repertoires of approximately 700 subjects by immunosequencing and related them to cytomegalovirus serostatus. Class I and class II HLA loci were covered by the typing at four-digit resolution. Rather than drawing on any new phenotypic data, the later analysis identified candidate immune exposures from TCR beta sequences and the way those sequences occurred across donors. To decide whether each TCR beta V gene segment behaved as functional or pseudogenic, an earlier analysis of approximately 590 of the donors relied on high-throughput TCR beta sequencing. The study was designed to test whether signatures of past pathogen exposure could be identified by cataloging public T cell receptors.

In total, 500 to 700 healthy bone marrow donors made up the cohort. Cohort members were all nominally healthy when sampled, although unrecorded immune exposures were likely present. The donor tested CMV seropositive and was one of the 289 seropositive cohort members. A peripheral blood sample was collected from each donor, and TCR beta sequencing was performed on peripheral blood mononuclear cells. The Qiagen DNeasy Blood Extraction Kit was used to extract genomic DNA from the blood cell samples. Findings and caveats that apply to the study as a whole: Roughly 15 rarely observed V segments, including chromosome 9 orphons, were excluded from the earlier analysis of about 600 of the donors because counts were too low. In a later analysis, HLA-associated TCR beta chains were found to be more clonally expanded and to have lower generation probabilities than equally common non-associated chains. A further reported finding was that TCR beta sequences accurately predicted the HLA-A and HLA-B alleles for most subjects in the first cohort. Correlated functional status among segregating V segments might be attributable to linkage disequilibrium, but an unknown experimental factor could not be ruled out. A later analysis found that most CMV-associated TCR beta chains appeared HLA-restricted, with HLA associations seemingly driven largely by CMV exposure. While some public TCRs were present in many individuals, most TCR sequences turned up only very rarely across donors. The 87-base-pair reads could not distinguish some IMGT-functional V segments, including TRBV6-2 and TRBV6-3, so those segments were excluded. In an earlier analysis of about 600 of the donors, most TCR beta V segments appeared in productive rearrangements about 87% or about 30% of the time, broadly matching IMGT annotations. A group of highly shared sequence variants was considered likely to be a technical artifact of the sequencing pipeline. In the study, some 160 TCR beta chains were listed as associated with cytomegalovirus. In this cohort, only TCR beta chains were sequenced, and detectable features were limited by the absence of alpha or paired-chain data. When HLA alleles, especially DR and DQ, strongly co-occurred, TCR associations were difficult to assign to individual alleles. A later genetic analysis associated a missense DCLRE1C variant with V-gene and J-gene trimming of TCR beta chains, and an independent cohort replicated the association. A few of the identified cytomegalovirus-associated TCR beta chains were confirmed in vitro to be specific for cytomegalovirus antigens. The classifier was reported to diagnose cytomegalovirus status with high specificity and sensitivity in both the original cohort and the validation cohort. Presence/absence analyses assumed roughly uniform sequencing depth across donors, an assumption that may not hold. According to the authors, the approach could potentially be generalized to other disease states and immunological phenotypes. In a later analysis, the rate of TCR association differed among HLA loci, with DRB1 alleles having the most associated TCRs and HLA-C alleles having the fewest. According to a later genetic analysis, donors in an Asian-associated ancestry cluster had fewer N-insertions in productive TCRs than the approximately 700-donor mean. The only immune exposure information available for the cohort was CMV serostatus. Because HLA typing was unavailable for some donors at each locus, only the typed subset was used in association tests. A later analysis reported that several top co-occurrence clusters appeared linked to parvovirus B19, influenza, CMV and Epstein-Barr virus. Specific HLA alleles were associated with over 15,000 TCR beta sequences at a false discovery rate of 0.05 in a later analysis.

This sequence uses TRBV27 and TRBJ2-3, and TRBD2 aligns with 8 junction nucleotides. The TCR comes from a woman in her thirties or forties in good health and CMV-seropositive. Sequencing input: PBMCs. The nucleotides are TGTGCCAGCAGTTTTTCGGGAGGGGGCACAGATACGCAGTATTTT. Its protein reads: CASSFSGGGTDTQYF.